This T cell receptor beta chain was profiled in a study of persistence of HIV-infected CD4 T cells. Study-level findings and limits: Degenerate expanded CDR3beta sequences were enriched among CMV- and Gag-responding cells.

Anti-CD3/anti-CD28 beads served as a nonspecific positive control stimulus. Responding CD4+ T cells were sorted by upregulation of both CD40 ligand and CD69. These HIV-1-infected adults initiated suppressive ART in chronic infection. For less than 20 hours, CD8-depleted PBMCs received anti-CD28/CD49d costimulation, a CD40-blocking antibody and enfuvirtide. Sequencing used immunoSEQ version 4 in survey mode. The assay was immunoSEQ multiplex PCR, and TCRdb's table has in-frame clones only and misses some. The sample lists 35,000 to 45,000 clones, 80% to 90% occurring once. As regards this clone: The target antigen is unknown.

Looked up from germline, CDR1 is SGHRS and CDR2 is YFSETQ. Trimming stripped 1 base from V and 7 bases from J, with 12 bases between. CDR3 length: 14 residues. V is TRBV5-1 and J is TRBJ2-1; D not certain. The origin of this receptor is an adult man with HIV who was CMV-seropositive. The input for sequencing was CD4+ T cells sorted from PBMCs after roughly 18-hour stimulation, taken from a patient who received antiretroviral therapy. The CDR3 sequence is CASSLSGDRNEQFF. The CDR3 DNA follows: TGCGCCAGCAGCTTGTCAGGAGATCGTAATGAGCAGTTCTTC.